These 31 T cell receptor beta chains were sequenced from one sample in a study of blood T cells in healthy people across ages. Sample-barcoded 5' priming and a J-beta primer mix drove a second PCR of about 7 to 11 cycles. TCRdb re-derived calls from the 5' RACE reads in MiXCR, one entry per CDR3 protein. The sample lists about 720,000 distinct CDR3 sequences; 22% were seen once. The sample taken for sequencing was blood. All receptors come from a man between 70 and 80 years old in good health.

V is TRBV5-5 and J is TRBJ2-5, with 9 positions matching TRBD1. The CDR3 spans 18 residues. CDR1 is SGHKS, CDR2 YYEKEE, per germline (reference sequence). Trimming removed 1 base from V and 9 bases from J; junction bases left unmatched: 19. The CDR3 DNA sequence: TGTGCCAGCAGCTTGCCTACAGATAGTTACAGGGGGCATCAGGCCCAGTACTTC. It is translated as CASSLPTDSYRGHQAQYF.

This clonotype was seen only once. This is likely a read error, given that the CDR3 carries no conserved phenylalanine or tryptophan at its end. The chain has TRBV29-1 and TRBJ2-3, with 8 bases identical to TRBD2. This CDR3 spans 18 amino acids. CDR1 SQVTM and CDR2 ANQGSEA come from the germline V gene. Trimming removed 6 bases from V and 0 bases from J; junction bases left unmatched: 17. In DNA, the CDR3 is TGCAGCGTGAGGACTAGCAACTTACTCGAACCTAGCACAGATACGCAGTATTCT. It codes for CSVRTSNLLEPSTDTQYS.

This sequence joins TRBV6-5 and TRBJ2-7, with TRBD2 matching 12 bases. This CDR3 region has 16 residues. J was trimmed by 2 bases and V by 0 bases; bases with no gene match: 2. CDR1 and CDR2 (germline): MNHEY, SVGAGI. In nucleotides, the CDR3 is TGTGCCAGCAGTTACTCGCCTAGCGGGAGGGCCTACGAGCAGTACGTC. Translation: CASSYSPSGRAYEQYV.

There are a few counts of this clonotype. The J gene is TRBJ1-2, the V gene TRBV20-1; 10 bases match TRBD1. V lost 6 bases, J lost 8 bases, and 9 bases stayed unmatched. The CDR3 consists of 13 residues. Germline V gives CDR1 DFQATT, CDR2 SNEGSKA (reference sequence). The CDR3 here is CSAPGTGDRGYTF. The CDR3 DNA reads TGCAGTGCGCCAGGGACAGGGGATCGAGGCTACACCTTC.

J is TRBJ2-1 and V is TRBV30, with 9 bases that match TRBD2. The CDR3 contains 15 residues. The J segment lost 3 bases and the V segment lost 3 bases, leaving 6 bases of the junction unmatched. Germline V gene data show CDR1 as GTSNPN and CDR2 as SVGIG (reference sequence). The CDR3 is CAWSALAGSYNEQFF. The CDR3 DNA follows: TGTGCCTGGAGCGCCCTAGCGGGGAGCTACAATGAGCAGTTCTTC.

This chain links TRBV20-1 with TRBJ2-5, with TRBD1 matching 7 bases. The DNA end is a closer match to TRBJ2-7, so the J assignment may be wrong. CDR1 is DFQATT and CDR2 is SNEGSKA in the germline V gene (reference sequence). This CDR3 region has 13 residues. This CDR3 reads CSAYRQGAYEQYF. The CDR3 nucleotides read TGCAGTGCTTATCGACAGGGAGCCTACGAGCAGTACTTC.

This clonotype was picked up many times. This rearrangement joins TRBV7-9 to TRBJ2-7, with 10 bases matching TRBD1. Trimming took 4 bases from V and 0 from J; bases not matched to a gene: 6. This CDR3 is built from 16 residues. The germline CDR1 and CDR2 sequences are SEHNR and FQNEAQ (reference sequence). The CDR3 loop is CASSSLDRGLSYEQYF. The CDR3 DNA sequence: TGTGCCAGCAGCTCCCTTGACAGGGGGCTCTCCTACGAGCAGTACTTC.

This clonotype was observed many times. This sequence joins TRBV7-9 and TRBJ2-3, with D uncertain. The CDR3 has 15 residues. Trimming took 7 bases from V and 2 from J, leaving 16 bases between them. Germline V gene lookup returns CDR1 SEHNR and CDR2 FQNEAQ (reference sequence). CDR3 sequence (DNA): TGTGCCAGCACCTCTTACTCGACAACCACAGATACGCAGTATTTT. It specifies CASTSYSTTTDTQYF.

The chain combines TRBV29-1 with TRBJ2-5; D call uncertain. The CDR3 is 18 amino acids. Trimming removed 1 base from V and 1 base from J, with 22 bases in between. Germline loops: CDR1 SQVTM, CDR2 ANQGSEA. CDR3 nucleotide sequence: TGCAGCGTTGAAGCGGCCGACCGTCCTTACCCAACCCAAGAGACCCAGTACTTC. Protein sequence: CSVEAADRPYPTQETQYF.

The genes are TRBV28 and TRBJ1-4, with a possible D match to TRBD1 (5 bases). Trimming shortened V by 7 bases and J by 0 bases, and 12 bases separated the two germline ends. CDR1 MDHEN and CDR2 SYDVKM come from the germline V gene. This CDR3 is 15 amino acids long. The CDR3 region has the DNA TGTGCCAGCACTTCTGGGGGGGCAACTAATGAAAAACTGTTTTTT. This sequence encodes CASTSGGATNEKLFF.

This chain joins TRBV9 and TRBJ2-3; D gene ambiguous. The CDR3 is 16 amino acids. Germline loops: CDR1 SGDLS, CDR2 YYNGEE. Trimming took 0 bases from V and 0 from J, leaving 11 bases between them. The CDR3 DNA sequence: TGTGCCAGCAGCGTAGGTTGGGCACCTAGCACAGATACGCAGTATTTT. This gives the protein CASSVGWAPSTDTQYF.

This clonotype has a count of ten or more. CDR3 region: CASSLGVGVGYTF. The CDR3 DNA follows: TGTGCCAGCAGTTTAGGAGTAGGGGTCGGCTACACCTTC. This chain connects TRBV12-3 or TRBV12-4 to TRBJ1-2, with D perhaps TRBD1 (5 bases). V dropped 1 base and J dropped 8 bases, with 11 bases sitting between them. This CDR3 contains 13 residues.

This clonotype was counted only a few times. This chain uses TRBV15 with TRBJ1-3; TRBD1 might be the D (6 bases). The CDR3 contains 14 residues. The germline V and J ends were trimmed by 3 bases and 4 bases, with 10 bases remaining between them. Germline CDR1 is LNHNV and CDR2 is YYDKDF (reference sequence). The CDR3 here is CATSSTGRGNTIYF. CDR3 nucleotide sequence: TGTGCCACCAGCAGTACAGGGAGAGGAAACACCATATATTTT.

The chain couples TRBV7-2 to TRBJ2-1, with D perhaps TRBD2 (6 bases). The CDR3 spans 14 residues. V was cut by 5 bases and J by 5 bases, with 13 bases left in between. CDR1 is SGHTA and CDR2 is FQGNSA in the germline V gene. The CDR3 reads CASSNQAGNNEQFF. CDR3 DNA: TGTGCCAGCAGCAACCAAGCGGGTAACAATGAGCAGTTCTTC.

The chain has TRBV7-2 and TRBJ1-5; TRBD1 agrees at 8 bases. Germline V gene data show CDR1 as SGHTA and CDR2 as FQGNSA. V trimming: 1 base; J trimming: 3 bases; junction bases outside the gene matches: 8. CDR3 size: 17 residues. The CDR3 loop is CASSLVAGQGLNQPQHF. The CDR3 DNA is TGTGCCAGCAGCTTAGTAGCCGGACAGGGTCTCAATCAGCCCCAGCATTTT.

This chain links TRBV6-2 or TRBV6-3 with TRBJ2-5; D unclear. V was clipped by 7 bases and J by 1 base, with 16 bases between them. CDR1 and CDR2 (germline): MNHEY, SVGEGT. This CDR3 spans 15 amino acids. CDR3 sequence (DNA): TGTGCCAGCACCATGGGAAGGCAGACCCAAGAGACCCAGTACTTC. It translates to CASTMGRQTQETQYF.

The chain carries TRBV7-2 and TRBJ1-4; no clear D. The CDR3 is 15 residues long. Germline V gene data show CDR1 as SGHTA and CDR2 as FQGNSA. Between the trimmed V and J ends, which lost 0 bases and 4 bases, there was a span of 9 bases. The CDR3 spells CASSLALMGNEKLFF. Written as DNA, the CDR3 is TGTGCCAGCAGCTTAGCGCTGATGGGTAATGAAAAACTGTTTTTT. Together with reference TRBV7-2 and TRBJ1-4, the CDR3 gives the full variable domain: GAGVSQSPSNKVTEKGKDVELRCDPISGHTALYWYRQSLGQGLEFLIYFQGNSAPDKSGLPSDRFSAERTGGSVSTLTIQRTQQEDSAVYLCASSLALMGNEKLFFGSGTQLSVL.

The rearrangement uses TRBV6-5 and TRBJ1-4; D possibly corresponds to TRBD1 (5 bases). The CDR3 consists of 15 residues. Trimming left V 0 bases short and J 3 bases short, with 8 bases between. Per the germline V gene, CDR1 is MNHEY and CDR2 is SVGAGI. For the CDR3, the DNA is TGTGCCAGCAGTTACTCCAGGGTATCTAATGAAAAACTGTTTTTT. This codes for CASSYSRVSNEKLFF.

The gene calls are TRBV12-3 or TRBV12-4 and TRBJ2-2, with TRBD1 matching 9 bases. The CDR3 covers 16 residues. V shed 5 bases and J 5 bases; nucleotides not matched to a gene: 9. CDR3 region: CASSPTGGRGTGELFF. CDR3 coding DNA: TGTGCCAGCAGTCCCACAGGGGGCCGCGGGACCGGGGAGCTGTTTTTT.

This clonotype was counted a few times. This chain connects TRBV20-1 to TRBJ2-3; TRBD1 agrees at 7 bases. The CDR3 extends over 13 amino acids. Germline-derived CDR1 and CDR2 are DFQATT and SNEGSKA (reference sequence). This chain's CDR3 is CSKTKQGLRTQYF. CDR3 DNA: TGCAGCAAAACTAAACAGGGGTTGCGTACGCAGTATTTT.

This clonotype occurred a few times. With a much larger clone just one base away, this may be a read error. The rearrangement links TRBV20-1 to TRBJ2-5; the D is unclear. The V end was cut by 4 bases, the J end by 7 bases, with 16 bases between. The CDR3 has 13 amino acids. CDR1 and CDR2 (germline): DFQATT, SNEGSKA (reference sequence). The CDR3 DNA follows: TGCAGTGCTATAGATGATCCCATGGGGACCCAGTACTTC. Residues: CSAIDDPMGTQYF.

The chain is built from TRBV12-3 or TRBV12-4 and TRBJ2-5; D not resolved. With the DNA end fitting TRBJ2-1 better, the J assignment may be wrong. CDR3 length: 14 residues. The CDR3 DNA sequence: TGTGCCAGCAGTTTTACAGTGTCCCTCAATGAGCAGTTCTTC. Amino acids: CASSFTVSLNEQFF.

This clonotype was picked up a small number of times. This chain links TRBV19 with TRBJ1-5; the match to TRBD1 covers 8 bases. Germline V CDR1 and CDR2: LNHDA, SQIVND (reference sequence). The V segment lost 5 bases and the J segment 4 bases; nucleotides outside the gene matches: 7. The length of the CDR3 is 15 residues. In DNA form, the CDR3 reads TGTGCCAGTAGTTTCGGGACAGGCTGGAATCAGCCCCAGCATTTT. This codes for CASSFGTGWNQPQHF. Based on the CDR3 plus reference TRBV19 and TRBJ1-5, the full variable domain is DGGITQSPKYLFRKEGQNVTLSCEQNLNHDAMYWYRQDPGQGLRLIYYSQIVNDFQKGDIAEGYSVSREKKESFPLTVTSAQKNPTAFYLCASSFGTGWNQPQHFGDGTRLSIL.

This clonotype showed up many times. The genes are TRBV27 and TRBJ2-7; D gene ambiguous. Deletions cut 2 bases from V and 1 base from J, with 9 bases between. Germline lookup yields CDR1 MNHEY and CDR2 SMNVEV (reference sequence). The CDR3 extends over 14 amino acids. CDR3 in DNA: TGTGCCAGCAGTTTAGTCGTTGGGTCCTACGAGCAGTACTTC. Translated, it gives CASSLVVGSYEQYF.

The chain has TRBV6-6 and TRBJ2-5; the D gene is possibly TRBD1 (5 bases). Gene TRBJ2-7 matches the end of the DNA better, so the J call may be wrong. Germline V gene sequence: CDR1 MNHNY, CDR2 SVGAGI (reference sequence). The CDR3 is made up of 15 amino acids. The CDR3 loop is CASSYSWTQSPEQYF. CDR3 nucleotides: TGTGCCAGCAGTTACTCCTGGACACAGTCCCCCGAGCAGTACTTC.

The chain is built from TRBV6-6 and TRBJ2-7; TRBD2 matches 8 bases. The CDR3 consists of 15 residues. Germline loops: CDR1 MNHNY, CDR2 SVGAGI (reference sequence). V shed 6 bases, J shed 0 bases, and the junction held 7 bases outside the gene matches. CDR3 coding DNA: TGTGCCAGCAGCCCTAGACTAGCGAACTCCTACGAGCAGTACGTC. This codes for CASSPRLANSYEQYV.

The V gene is TRBV7-2, the J gene TRBJ2-3, with a possible D match to TRBD2 (5 bases). V was clipped by 1 base and J by 1 base, with 9 bases between them. The CDR3 is 15 amino acids. CDR1 and CDR2 (germline): SGHTA, FQGNSA. The CDR3 DNA follows: TGTGCCAGCAGCTTAGTTTGGGGAGGCACAGATACGCAGTATTTT. Its protein is CASSLVWGGTDTQYF. The full variable domain, in which reference TRBV7-2 and TRBJ2-3 provide the parts outside the CDR3, is GAGVSQSPSNKVTEKGKDVELRCDPISGHTALYWYRQSLGQGLEFLIYFQGNSAPDKSGLPSDRFSAERTGGSVSTLTIQRTQQEDSAVYLCASSLVWGGTDTQYFGPGTRLTVL.

Only a few counts were recorded for this clonotype. The chain links TRBV20-1 to TRBJ2-3; 10 positions match TRBD2. J was trimmed by 6 bases and V by 1 base; bases with no gene match: 4. Per the germline V gene, CDR1 is DFQATT and CDR2 is SNEGSKA (reference sequence). The CDR3 consists of 14 residues. In nucleotides, the CDR3 is TGCAGTGCTAGAGGGAGCGGGGGGGCGGATACGCAGTATTTT. Translation gives CSARGSGGADTQYF.

This clonotype has ten or more counts. The chain has TRBV5-4 and TRBJ2-5; 7 bases are a match to TRBD1. CDR1 is SGHNT and CDR2 is YYREEE in the germline V gene (reference sequence). V gave up 4 bases and J gave up 3 bases; unmatched junction bases: 3. This CDR3 has 13 amino acids. CDR3 in amino acids: CASSVDREETQYF. The CDR3 DNA follows: TGTGCCAGCAGCGTCGACAGGGAAGAGACCCAGTACTTC.

In this sample, this clonotype turned up many times. V gene TRBV10-3 combines with J gene TRBJ2-7; 7 bases are shared with TRBD2. The CDR3 loop spans 13 amino acids. Germline assignment: CDR1 ENHRY and CDR2 SYGVKD. J was trimmed by 5 bases and V by 4 bases; bases with no gene match: 5. The CDR3 sequence is CAISVTSAHEQYF. DNA for the CDR3: TGTGCCATCAGTGTTACTAGCGCCCACGAGCAGTACTTC.

This clonotype has more than one count but fewer than ten. The genes are TRBV3-1 and TRBJ1-2; 10 bases map to TRBD1. The germline gives CDR1 LGHDT, CDR2 YNNKEL (reference sequence). The CDR3 spans 17 residues. The J segment lost 8 bases and the V segment lost 4 bases, leaving 16 bases of the junction unmatched. In nucleotides, the CDR3 is TGTGCCAGCAGCCCTGGAAGGGACAGGGGATTTTTAAGAGGCTACACCTTC. Residues: CASSPGRDRGFLRGYTF.